This T cell receptor (beta chain) was sequenced for a study of T-cell reconstitution after alpha-beta-depleted transplantation in children. Trimming left V 3 bases short and J 10 bases short, with 21 bases between. Germline V gives CDR1 SNHLY, CDR2 FYNNEI. The CDR3 consists of 15 residues. In its sample, this clonotype was seen a few times. A TCRbeta library incorporating unique molecular identifiers was prepared. TCRdb fed the PCR reads into MiXCR, producing one record per CDR3 protein. The sample includes fewer than 400,000 distinct CDR3 sequences, approximately 23% of them seen just once. J is TRBJ2-5 and V is TRBV2; D is perhaps TRBD2 (5 bases). This TCR derives from a male patient under 18 who had a stem cell transplant for acute lymphoblastic leukemia, so the T cells may come from the graft donor. The sequenced sample was PBMCs, mostly from graft donor cells, obtained 180 days after TCRalphabeta/CD19-depleted stem cell transplant. CDR3 protein: CASSERRRPDRGQYF. The CDR3 coding sequence is TGTGCCAGCAGTGAGAGAAGGAGACCTGATCGGGGCCAGTACTTC.